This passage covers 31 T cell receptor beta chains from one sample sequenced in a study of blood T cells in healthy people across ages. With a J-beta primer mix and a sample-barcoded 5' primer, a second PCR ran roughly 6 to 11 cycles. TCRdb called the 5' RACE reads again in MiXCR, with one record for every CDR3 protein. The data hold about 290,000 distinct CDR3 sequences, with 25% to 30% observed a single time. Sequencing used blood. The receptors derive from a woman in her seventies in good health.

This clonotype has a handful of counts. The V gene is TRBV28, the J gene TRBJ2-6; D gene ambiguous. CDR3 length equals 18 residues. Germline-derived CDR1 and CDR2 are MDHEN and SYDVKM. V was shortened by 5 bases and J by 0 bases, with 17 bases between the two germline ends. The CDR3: CASSPGLKGVSGANVLTF. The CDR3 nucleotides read TGTGCCAGCAGTCCGGGCCTTAAGGGTGTCTCTGGGGCCAACGTCCTGACTTTC.

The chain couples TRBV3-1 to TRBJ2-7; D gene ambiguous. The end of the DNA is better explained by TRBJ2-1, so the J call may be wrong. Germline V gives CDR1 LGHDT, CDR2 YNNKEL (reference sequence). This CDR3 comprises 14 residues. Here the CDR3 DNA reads TGTGCCAGCAGCCGCGTCAAAACGGAAATTGAGCAGTTCTTC. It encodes CASSRVKTEIEQFF.

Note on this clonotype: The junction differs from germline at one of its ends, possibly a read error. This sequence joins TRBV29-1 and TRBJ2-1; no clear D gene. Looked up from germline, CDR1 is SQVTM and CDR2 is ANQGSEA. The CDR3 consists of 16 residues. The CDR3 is CSVEDPSASSYNEQFF. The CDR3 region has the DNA TGCAGCGTGGAAGACCCCTCCGCATCCTCCTACAATGAGCAGTTCTTC.

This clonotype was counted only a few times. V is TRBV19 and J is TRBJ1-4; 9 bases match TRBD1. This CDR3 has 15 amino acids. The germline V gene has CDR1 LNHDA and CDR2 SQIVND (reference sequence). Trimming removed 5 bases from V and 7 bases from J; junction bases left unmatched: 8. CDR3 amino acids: CASSPRGQGSEKLFF. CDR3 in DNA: TGTGCCAGTAGTCCTCGGGGACAGGGATCTGAAAAACTGTTTTTT.

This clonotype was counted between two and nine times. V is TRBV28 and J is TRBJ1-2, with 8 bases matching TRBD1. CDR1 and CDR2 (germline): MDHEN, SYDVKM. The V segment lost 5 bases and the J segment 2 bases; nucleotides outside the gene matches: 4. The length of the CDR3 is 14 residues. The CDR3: CASSTGGDNYGYTF. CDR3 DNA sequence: TGTGCCAGCAGTACAGGGGGTGACAACTATGGCTACACCTTC.

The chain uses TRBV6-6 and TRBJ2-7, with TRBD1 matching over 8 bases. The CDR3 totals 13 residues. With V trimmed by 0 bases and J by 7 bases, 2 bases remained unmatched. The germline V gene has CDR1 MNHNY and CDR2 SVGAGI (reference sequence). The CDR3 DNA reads TGTGCCAGCAGTTACTCCCAGGGGGCGGAGCAGTACTTC. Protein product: CASSYSQGAEQYF.

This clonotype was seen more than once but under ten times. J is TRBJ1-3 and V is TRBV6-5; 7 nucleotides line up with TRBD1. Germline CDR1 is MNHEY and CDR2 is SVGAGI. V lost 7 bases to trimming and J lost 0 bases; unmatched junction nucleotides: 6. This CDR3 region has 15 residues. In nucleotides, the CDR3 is TGTGCCAGCAAGTACAGGGGAAGCTCTGGAAACACCATATATTTT. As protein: CASKYRGSSGNTIYF.

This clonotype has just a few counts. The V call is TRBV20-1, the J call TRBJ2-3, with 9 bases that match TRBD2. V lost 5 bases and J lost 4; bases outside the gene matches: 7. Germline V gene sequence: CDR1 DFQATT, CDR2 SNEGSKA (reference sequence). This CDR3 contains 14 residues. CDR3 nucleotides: TGCAGTGCTCGGCTAGCGGGACGAGCAGATACGCAGTATTTT. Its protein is CSARLAGRADTQYF.

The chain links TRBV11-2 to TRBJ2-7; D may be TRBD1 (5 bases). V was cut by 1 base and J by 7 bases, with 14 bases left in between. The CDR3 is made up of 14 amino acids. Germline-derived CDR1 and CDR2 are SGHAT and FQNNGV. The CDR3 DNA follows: TGTGCCAGCAGCTTAGCCCCTGGGGCCTTGGAGCAGTACTTC. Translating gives CASSLAPGALEQYF.

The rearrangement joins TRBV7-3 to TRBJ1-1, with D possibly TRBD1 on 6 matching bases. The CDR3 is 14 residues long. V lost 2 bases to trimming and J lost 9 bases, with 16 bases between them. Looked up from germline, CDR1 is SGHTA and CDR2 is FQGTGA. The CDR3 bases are TGTGCCAGCAGCTTAGGAGTGGTCCAGGGGAAAGCTTTCTTT. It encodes CASSLGVVQGKAFF.

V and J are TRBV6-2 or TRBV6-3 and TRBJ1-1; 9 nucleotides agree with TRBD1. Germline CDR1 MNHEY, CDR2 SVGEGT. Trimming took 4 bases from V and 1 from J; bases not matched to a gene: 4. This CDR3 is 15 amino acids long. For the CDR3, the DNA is TGTGCCAGCAGTTCGGGACAGGGAGGGAACACTGAAGCTTTCTTT. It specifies CASSSGQGGNTEAFF.

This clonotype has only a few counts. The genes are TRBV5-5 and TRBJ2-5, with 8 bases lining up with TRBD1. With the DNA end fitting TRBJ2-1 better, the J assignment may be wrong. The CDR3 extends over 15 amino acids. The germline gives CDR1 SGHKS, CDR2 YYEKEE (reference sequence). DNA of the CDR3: TGTGCCAGCAGCTTGAATCGGCAGGGGGCAGGGGAGCAGTTCTTC. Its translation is CASSLNRQGAGEQFF.

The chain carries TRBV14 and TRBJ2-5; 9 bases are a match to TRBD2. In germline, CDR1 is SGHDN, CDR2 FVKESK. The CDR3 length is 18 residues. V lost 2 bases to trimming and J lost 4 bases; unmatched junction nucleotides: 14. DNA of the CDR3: TGTGCCAGCAGCCAAACCTCGGGACTAGCTGATTTTGGAGAGACCCAGTACTTC. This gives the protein CASSQTSGLADFGETQYF.

The CDR3 protein is CASSLRAGAVDTQYF. The CDR3 bases are TGTGCCAGCAGTTTAAGGGCGGGAGCGGTAGATACGCAGTATTTT. The V call is TRBV12-3 or TRBV12-4, the J call TRBJ2-3; TRBD2 agrees at 7 bases. The V segment lost 2 bases and the J segment 5 bases; nucleotides outside the gene matches: 7. The CDR3 length is 15 residues.

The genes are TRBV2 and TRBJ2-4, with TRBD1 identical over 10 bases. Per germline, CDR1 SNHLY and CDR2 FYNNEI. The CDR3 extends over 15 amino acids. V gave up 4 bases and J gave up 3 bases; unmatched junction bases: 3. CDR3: CASSGGTGVKNIQYF. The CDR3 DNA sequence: TGTGCCAGCAGTGGGGGGACAGGGGTCAAAAACATTCAGTACTTC. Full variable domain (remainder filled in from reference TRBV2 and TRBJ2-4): EPEVTQTPSHQVTQMGQEVILRCVPISNHLYFYWYRQILGQKVEFLVSFYNNEISEKSEIFDDQFSVERPDGSNFTLKIRSTKLEDSAMYFCASSGGTGVKNIQYFGAGTRLSVL.

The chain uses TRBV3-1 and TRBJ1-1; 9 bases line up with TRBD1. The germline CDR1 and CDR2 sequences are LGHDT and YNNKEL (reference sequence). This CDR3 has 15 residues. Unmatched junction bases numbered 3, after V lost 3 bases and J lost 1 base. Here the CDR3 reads CASSHTGGRNTEAFF. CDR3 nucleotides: TGTGCCAGCAGCCATACAGGGGGCCGGAACACTGAAGCTTTCTTT.

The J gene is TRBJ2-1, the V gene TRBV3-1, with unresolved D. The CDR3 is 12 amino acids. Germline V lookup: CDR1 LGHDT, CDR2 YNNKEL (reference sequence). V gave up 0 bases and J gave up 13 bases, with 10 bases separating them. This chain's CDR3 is CASSQDFKAQFF. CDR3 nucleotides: TGTGCCAGCAGCCAAGATTTCAAGGCCCAGTTCTTC.

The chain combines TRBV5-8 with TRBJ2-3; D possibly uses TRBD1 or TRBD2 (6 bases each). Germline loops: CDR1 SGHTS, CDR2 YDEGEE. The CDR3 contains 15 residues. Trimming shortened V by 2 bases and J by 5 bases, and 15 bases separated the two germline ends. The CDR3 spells CASSLRRGGLDTQYF. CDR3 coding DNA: TGTGCCAGCAGCTTACGGAGAGGGGGGTTAGATACGCAGTATTTT.

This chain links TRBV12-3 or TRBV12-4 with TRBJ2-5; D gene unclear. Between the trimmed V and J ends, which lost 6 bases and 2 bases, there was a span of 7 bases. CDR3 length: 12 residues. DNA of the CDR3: TGTGCCAGCAGATTCCAGCAAGAGACCCAGTACTTC. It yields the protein CASRFQQETQYF.

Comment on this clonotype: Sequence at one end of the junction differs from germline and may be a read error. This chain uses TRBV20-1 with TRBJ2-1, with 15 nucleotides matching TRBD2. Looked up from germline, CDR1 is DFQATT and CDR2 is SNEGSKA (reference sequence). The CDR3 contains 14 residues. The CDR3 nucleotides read TGCAGTGCCCGGGGACTAGCGGGAGGTGTTGAGCAGCTCTTC. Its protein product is CSARGLAGGVEQLF.

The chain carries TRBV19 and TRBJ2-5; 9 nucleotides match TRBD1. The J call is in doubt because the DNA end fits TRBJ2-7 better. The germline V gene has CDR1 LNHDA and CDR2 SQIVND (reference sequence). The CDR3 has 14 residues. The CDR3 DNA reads TGTGCCAGTAGTAGGGACAGGGTTTCCTACGAGCAGTACTTC. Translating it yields CASSRDRVSYEQYF.

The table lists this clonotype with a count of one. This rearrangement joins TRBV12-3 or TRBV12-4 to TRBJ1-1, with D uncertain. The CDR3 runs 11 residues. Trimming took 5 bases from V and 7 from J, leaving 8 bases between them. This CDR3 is CASSRRNEAFF. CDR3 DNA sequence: TGTGCCAGCAGTCGCAGGAATGAAGCTTTCTTT.

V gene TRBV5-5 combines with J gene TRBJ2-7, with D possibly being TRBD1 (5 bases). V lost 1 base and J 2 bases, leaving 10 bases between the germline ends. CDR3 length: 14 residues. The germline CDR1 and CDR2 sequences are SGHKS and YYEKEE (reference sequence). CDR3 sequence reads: CASSLFSGPYEQYF. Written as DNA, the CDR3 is TGTGCCAGCAGCTTGTTTTCAGGGCCCTACGAGCAGTACTTC.

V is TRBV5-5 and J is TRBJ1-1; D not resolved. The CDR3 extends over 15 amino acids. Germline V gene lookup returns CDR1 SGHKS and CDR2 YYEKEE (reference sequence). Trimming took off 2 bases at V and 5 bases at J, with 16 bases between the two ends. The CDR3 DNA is TGTGCCAGCAGCTTTAGTCCCCGGGGATTAACTGAAGCTTTCTTT. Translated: CASSFSPRGLTEAFF.

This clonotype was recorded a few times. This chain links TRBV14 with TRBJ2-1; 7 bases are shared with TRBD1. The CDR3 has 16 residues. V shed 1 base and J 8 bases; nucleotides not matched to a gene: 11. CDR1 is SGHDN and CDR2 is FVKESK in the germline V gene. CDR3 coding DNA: TGTGCCAGCAGCCAAGCACTGACAGGGATGAAGTATGAGCAGTTCTTC. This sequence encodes CASSQALTGMKYEQFF.

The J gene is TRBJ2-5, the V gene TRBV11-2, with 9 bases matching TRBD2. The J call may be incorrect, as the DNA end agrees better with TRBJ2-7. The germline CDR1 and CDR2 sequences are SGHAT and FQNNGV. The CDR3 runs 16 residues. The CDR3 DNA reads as TGTGCCAGCAGCCGAGAACGGACTAGCGTTTCCTACGAGCAGTACTTC. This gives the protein CASSRERTSVSYEQYF.

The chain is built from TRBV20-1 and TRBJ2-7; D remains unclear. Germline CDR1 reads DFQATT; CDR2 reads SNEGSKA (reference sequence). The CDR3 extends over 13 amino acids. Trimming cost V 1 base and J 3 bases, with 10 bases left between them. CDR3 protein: CSARARIGYEQYF. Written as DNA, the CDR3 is TGCAGTGCTAGAGCCCGGATCGGCTACGAGCAGTACTTC.

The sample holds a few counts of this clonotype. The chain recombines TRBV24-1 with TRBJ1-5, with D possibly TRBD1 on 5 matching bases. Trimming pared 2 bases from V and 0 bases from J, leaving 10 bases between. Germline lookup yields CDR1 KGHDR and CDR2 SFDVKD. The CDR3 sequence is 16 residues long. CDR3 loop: CATSDWGLTSNQPQHF. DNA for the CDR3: TGTGCCACCAGTGATTGGGGACTCACTAGCAATCAGCCCCAGCATTTT.

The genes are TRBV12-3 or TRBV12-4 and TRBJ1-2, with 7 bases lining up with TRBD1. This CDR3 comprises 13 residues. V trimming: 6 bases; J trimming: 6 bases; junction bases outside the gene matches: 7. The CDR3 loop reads CASSLPGQDGYTF. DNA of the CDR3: TGTGCCAGCAGCCTTCCAGGACAGGATGGCTACACCTTC.

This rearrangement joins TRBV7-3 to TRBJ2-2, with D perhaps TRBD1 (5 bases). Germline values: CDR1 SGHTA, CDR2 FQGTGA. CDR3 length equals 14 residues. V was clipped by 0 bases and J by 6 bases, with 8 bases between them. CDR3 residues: CASSLTAGPGELFF. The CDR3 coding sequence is TGTGCCAGCAGCTTAACAGCAGGGCCCGGGGAGCTGTTTTTT. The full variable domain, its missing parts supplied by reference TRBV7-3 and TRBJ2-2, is GAGVSQTPSNKVTEKGKYVELRCDPISGHTALYWYRQSLGQGPEFLIYFQGTGAADDSGLPNDRFFAVRPEGSVSTLKIQRTERGDSAVYLCASSLTAGPGELFFGEGSRLTVL.

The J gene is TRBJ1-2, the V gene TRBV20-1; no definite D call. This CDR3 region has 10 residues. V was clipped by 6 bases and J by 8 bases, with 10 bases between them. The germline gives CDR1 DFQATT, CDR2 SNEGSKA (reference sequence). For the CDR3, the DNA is TGCAGTGCCTACAGTCTGGGCTACACCTTC. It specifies CSAYSLGYTF.